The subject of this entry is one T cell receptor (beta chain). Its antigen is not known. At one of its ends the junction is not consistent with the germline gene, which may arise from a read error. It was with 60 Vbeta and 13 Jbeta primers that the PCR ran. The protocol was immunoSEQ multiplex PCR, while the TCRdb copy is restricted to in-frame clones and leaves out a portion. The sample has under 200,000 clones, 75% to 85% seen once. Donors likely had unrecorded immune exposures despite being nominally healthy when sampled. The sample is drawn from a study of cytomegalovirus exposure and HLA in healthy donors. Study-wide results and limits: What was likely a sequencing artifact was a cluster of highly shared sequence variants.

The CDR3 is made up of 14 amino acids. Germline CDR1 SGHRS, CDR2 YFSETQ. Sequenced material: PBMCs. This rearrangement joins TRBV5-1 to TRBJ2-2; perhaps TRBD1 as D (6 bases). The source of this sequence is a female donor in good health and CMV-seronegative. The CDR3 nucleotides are TGCGCCAGCAGCGTGCAAACAGGGACCGGGGAGCTGCTTTTT. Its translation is CASSVQTGTGELLF.